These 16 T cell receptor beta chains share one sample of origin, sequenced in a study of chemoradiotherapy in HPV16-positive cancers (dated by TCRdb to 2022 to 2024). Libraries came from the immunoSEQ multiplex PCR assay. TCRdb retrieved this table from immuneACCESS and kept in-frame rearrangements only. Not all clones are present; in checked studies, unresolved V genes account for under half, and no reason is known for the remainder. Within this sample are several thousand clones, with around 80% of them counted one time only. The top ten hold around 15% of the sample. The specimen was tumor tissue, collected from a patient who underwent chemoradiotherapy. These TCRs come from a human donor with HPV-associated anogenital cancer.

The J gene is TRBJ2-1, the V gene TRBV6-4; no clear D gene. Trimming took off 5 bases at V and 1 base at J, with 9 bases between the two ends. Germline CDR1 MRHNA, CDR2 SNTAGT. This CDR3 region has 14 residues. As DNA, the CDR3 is TGTGCCAGCAGTATCGAGGCTTCCTACAATGAGCAGTTCTTC. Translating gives CASSIEASYNEQFF.

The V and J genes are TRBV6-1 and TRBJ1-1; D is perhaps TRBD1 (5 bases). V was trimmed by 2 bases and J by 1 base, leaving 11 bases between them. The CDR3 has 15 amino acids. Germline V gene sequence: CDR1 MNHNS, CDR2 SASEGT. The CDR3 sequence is CASSELGDSNTEAFF. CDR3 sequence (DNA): TGTGCCAGCAGTGAACTGGGGGACTCGAACACTGAAGCTTTCTTT.

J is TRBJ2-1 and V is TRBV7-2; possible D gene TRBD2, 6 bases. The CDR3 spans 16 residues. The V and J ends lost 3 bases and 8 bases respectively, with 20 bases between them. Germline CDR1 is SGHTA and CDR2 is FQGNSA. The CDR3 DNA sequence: TGTGCCAGCAGCTTTAAGTACATTCGATCGGGGGATGAGCAGTTCTTC. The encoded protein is CASSFKYIRSGDEQFF. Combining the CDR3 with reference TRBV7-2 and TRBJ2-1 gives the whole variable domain GAGVSQSPSNKVTEKGKDVELRCDPISGHTALYWYRQSLGQGLEFLIYFQGNSAPDKSGLPSDRFSAERTGGSVSTLTIQRTQQEDSAVYLCASSFKYIRSGDEQFFGPGTRLTVL.

In nucleotides, the CDR3 is TGTGCCAGCAGTCGATGGGGGGGGGATGAAAAACTGTTTTTT. The encoded protein is CASSRWGGDEKLFF. This rearrangement joins TRBV6-6 to TRBJ1-4; D is perhaps TRBD1 (5 bases). The length of the CDR3 is 14 residues. Germline CDR1 and CDR2: MNHNY and SVGAGI (reference sequence). Trimming pared 5 bases from V and 6 bases from J, leaving 13 bases between.

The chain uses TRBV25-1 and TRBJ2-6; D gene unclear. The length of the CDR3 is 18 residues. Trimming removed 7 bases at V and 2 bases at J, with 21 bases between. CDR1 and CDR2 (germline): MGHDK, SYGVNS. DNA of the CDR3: TGTGCCAGCACCCGAACGACATTCCCAGGAACTGGGGCCAACGTCCTGACTTTC. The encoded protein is CASTRTTFPGTGANVLTF. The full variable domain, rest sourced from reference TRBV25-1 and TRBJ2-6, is EADIYQTPRYLVIGTGKKITLECSQTMGHDKMYWYQQDPGMELHLIHYSYGVNSTEKGDLSSESTVSRIRTEHFPLTLESARPSHTSQYLCASTRTTFPGTGANVLTFGAGSRLTVL.

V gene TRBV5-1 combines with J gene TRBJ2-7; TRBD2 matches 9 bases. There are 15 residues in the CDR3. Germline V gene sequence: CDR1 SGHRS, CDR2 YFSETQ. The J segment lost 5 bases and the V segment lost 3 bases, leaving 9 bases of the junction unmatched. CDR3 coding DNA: TGCGCCAGCAGCTCCGGACTAGCGAGATTGGACGAGCAGTACTTC. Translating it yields CASSSGLARLDEQYF.

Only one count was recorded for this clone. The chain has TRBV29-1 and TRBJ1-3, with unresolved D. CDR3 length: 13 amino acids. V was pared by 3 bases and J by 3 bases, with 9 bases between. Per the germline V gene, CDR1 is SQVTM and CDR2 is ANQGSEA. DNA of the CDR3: TGCAGCGTTGATTACGGGAATGGAAACACCATATATTTT. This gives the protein CSVDYGNGNTIYF.

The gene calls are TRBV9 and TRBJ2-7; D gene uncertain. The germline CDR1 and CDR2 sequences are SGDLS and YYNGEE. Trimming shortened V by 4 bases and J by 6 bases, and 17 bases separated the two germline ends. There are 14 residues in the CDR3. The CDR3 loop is CASSPPPGTVEQYF. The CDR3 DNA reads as TGTGCCAGCAGCCCCCCTCCAGGAACAGTCGAGCAGTACTTC.

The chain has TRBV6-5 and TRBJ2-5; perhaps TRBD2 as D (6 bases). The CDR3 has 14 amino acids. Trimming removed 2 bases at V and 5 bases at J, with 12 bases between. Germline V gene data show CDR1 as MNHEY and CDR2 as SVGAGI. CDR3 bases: TGTGCCAGCAGTTACACGCGGGGCGGCGAGACCCAGTACTTC. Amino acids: CASSYTRGGETQYF.

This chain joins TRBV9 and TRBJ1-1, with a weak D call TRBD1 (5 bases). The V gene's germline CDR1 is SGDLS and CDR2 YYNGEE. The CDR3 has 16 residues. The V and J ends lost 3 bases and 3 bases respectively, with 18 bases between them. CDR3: CASSGLGGGGDTEAFF. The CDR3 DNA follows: TGTGCCAGCAGCGGCCTCGGCGGGGGGGGAGACACTGAAGCTTTCTTT.

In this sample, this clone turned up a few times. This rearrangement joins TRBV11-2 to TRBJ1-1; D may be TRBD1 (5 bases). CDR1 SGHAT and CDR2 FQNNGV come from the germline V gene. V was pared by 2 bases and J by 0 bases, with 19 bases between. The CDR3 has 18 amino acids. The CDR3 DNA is TGTGCCAGCAGCTTACGAGGCCTTCAGGGTAGAGTGAACACTGAAGCTTTCTTT. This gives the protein CASSLRGLQGRVNTEAFF.

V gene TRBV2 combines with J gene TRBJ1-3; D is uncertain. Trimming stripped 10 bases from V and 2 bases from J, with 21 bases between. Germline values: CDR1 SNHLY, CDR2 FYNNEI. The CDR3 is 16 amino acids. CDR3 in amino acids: CATMHYLDPPGNTIYF. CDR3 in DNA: TGTGCCACCATGCATTATCTAGACCCCCCTGGAAACACCATATATTTT.

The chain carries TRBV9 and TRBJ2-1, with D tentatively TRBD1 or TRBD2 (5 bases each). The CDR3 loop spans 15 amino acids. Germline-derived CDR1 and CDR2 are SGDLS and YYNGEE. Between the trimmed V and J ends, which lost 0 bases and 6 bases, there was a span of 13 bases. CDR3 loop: CASSVVAGSGNEQFF. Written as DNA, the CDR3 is TGTGCCAGCAGCGTAGTAGCAGGGAGTGGCAATGAGCAGTTCTTC.

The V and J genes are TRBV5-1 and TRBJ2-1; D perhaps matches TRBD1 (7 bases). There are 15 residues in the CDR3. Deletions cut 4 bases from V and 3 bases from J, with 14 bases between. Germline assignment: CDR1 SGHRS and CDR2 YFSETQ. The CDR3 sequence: CASSKGTAGYNEQFF. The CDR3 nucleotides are TGCGCCAGCAGCAAGGGGACAGCGGGCTACAATGAGCAGTTCTTC.

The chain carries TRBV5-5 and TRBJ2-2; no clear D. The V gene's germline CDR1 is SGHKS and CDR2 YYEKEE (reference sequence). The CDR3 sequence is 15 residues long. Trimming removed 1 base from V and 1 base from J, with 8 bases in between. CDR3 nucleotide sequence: TGTGCCAGCAGCTTGAGACTCCTGAACACCGGGGAGCTGTTTTTT. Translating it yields CASSLRLLNTGELFF.

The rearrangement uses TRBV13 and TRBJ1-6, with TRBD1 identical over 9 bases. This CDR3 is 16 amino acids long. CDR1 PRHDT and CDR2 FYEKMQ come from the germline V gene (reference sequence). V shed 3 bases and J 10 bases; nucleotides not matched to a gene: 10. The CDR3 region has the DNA TGTGCCAGCAGCTTCATGACGGGACAGGGTCGATCACCCCTCCACTTT. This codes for CASSFMTGQGRSPLHF.